This T cell receptor beta chain was recorded in a study of T cell clonotyping in hematopoietic cell transplantation. Time point denoted: recipient sample about 28 days before transplant, after cytoreduction. Some clones are missing from TCRdb's copy, which holds only in-frame ones; the method was immunoSEQ multiplex PCR. The table lists 46,000 or so clones, 70% to 90% of them singletons, with 5.9% in the top ten. Study outcomes and limitations: Few recipient clonotypes overlapped donors; over 95% were de novo at given depth.

To note about this clone: Antigen unknown.

V was cut by 1 base and J by 3 bases, with 10 bases left in between. Looked up from germline, CDR1 is SNHLY and CDR2 is FYNNEI. This CDR3 comprises 14 residues. The receptor comes from a man aged 60 to 75 with biphenotypic leukemia. Some clones in this sample may be carry-over from other donors' samples. V gene TRBV2 combines with J gene TRBJ2-7; D remains unclear. The sample in question was peripheral blood mononuclear cells, obtained before stem cell transplant. The CDR3 nucleotides are TGTGCCAGCAGTGAAGATGTTTCCGACTACGAGCAGTACTTC. Its translation: CASSEDVSDYEQYF.